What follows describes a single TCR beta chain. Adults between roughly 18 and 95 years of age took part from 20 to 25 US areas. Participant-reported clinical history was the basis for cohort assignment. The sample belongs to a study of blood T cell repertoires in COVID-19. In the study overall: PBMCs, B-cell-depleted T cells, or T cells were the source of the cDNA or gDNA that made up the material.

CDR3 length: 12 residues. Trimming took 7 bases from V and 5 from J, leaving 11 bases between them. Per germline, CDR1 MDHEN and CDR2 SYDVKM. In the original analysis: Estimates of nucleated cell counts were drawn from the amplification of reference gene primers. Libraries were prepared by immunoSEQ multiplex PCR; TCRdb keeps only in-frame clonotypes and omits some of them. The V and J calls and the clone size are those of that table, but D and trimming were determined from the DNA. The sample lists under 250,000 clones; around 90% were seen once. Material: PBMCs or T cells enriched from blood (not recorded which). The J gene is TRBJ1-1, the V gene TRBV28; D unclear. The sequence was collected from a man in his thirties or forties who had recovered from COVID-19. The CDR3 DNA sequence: TGTGCCAGCATTGCGGGGAAGACTGAAGCTTTCTTT. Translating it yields CASIAGKTEAFF.